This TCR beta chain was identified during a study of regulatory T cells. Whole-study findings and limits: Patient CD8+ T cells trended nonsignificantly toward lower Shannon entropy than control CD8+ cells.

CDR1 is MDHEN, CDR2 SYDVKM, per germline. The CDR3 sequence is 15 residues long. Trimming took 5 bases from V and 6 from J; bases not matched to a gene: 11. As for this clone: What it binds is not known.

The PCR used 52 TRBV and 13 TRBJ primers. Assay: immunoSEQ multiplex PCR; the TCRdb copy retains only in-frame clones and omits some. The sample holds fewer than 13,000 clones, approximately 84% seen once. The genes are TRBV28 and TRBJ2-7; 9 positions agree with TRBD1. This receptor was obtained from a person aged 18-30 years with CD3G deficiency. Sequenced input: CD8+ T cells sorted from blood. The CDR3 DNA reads TGTGCCAGCAGTAGCGACGGGACAGGGCCACGCGAGCAGTACTTC. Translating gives CASSSDGTGPREQYF.